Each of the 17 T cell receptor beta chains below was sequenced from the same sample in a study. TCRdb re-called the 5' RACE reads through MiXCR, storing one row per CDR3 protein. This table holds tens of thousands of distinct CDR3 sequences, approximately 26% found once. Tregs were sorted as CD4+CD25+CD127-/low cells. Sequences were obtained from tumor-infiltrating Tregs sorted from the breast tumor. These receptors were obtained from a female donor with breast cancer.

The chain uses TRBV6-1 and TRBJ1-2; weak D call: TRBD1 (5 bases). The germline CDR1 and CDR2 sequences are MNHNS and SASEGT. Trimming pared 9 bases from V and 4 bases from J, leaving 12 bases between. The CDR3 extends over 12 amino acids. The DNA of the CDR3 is TGTGCCAGTCAGGGTTCGGGCTATGGCTACACCTTC. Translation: CASQGSGYGYTF.

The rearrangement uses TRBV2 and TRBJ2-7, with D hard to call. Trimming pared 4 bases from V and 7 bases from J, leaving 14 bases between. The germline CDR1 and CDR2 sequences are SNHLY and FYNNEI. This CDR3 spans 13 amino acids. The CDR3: CASSGEGYPEQYF. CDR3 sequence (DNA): TGTGCCAGCAGTGGGGAAGGGTATCCTGAGCAGTACTTC.

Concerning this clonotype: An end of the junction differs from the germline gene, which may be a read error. DNA for the CDR3: TGTGCCAGCGGCTTACGTCAAAGCACAGATACGCAGTATTTT. It specifies CASGLRQSTDTQYF. This chain joins TRBV7-9 and TRBJ2-3; D call uncertain. Germline loops: CDR1 SEHNR, CDR2 FQNEAQ (reference sequence). This CDR3 is 14 amino acids long.

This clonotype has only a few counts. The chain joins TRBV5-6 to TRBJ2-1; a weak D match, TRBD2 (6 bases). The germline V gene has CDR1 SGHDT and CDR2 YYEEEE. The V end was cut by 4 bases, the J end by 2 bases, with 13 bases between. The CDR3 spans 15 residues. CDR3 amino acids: CASSPPAGPYNEQFF. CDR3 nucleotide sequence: TGTGCCAGCAGCCCCCCCGCGGGGCCCTACAATGAGCAGTTCTTC. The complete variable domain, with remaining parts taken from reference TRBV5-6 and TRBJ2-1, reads DAGVTQSPTHLIKTRGQQVTLRCSPKSGHDTVSWYQQALGQGPQFIFQYYEEEERQRGNFPDRFSGHQFPNYSSELNVNALLLGDSALYLCASSPPAGPYNEQFFGPGTRLTVL.

The CDR3 loop is CASSLGQAVDSDTQYF. DNA of the CDR3: TGCGCCAGCAGCTTGGGCCAGGCCGTAGATTCAGATACGCAGTATTTT. The chain employs TRBV5-1 and TRBJ2-3, with unresolved D. The V end lost 0 bases, the J end lost 4 bases, and 15 bases lay between the germline ends. This CDR3 contains 16 residues. Looked up from germline, CDR1 is SGHRS and CDR2 is YFSETQ. Combining the CDR3 with reference TRBV5-1 and TRBJ2-3 gives the whole variable domain KAGVTQTPRYLIKTRGQQVTLSCSPISGHRSVSWYQQTPGQGLQFLFEYFSETQRNKGNFPGRFSGRQFSNSRSEMNVSTLELGDSALYLCASSLGQAVDSDTQYFGPGTRLTVL.

DNA of the CDR3: TGTGCCAGCAGCCCCGGGACTACCCCAGGGGAGCAGTTCTTC. The encoded protein is CASSPGTTPGEQFF. The chain joins TRBV7-6 to TRBJ2-1, with TRBD2 identical over 7 bases. Germline CDR1 and CDR2: SGHVS and FNYEAQ. This CDR3 has 14 amino acids. V dropped 5 bases and J dropped 10; count of bases not matched to a gene: 11.

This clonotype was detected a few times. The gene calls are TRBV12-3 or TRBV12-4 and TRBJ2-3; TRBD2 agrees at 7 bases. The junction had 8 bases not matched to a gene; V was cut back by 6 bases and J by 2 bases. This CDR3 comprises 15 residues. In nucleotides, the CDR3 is TGTGCCAGCAGGTTTACAGCGGGGACCACAGATACGCAGTATTTT. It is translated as CASRFTAGTTDTQYF.

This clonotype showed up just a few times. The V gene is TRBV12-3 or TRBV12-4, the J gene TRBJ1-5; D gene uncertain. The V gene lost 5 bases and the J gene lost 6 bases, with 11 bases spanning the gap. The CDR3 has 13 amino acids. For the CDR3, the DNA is TGTGCCAGCAGTACCCATGGAGGTCAGCCCCAGCATTTT. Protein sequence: CASSTHGGQPQHF.

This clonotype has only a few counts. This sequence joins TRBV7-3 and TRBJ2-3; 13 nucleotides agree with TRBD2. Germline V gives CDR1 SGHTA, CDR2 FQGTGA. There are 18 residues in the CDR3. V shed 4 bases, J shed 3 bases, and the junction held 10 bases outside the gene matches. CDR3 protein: CASSSGLAGDHTTDTQYF. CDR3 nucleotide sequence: TGTGCCAGCAGCTCAGGACTAGCGGGAGATCATACTACAGATACGCAGTATTTT.

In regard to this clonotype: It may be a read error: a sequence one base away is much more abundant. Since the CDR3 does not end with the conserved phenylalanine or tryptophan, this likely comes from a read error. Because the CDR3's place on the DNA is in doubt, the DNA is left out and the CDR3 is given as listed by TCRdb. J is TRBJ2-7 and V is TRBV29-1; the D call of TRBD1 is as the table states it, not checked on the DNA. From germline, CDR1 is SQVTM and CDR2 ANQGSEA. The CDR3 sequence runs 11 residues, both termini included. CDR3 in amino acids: CSYRQGLEQCS.

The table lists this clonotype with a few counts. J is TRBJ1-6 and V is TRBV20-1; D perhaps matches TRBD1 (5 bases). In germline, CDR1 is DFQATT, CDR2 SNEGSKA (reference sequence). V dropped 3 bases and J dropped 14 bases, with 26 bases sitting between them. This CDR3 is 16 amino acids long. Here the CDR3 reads CSARKPRRRGNWALHF. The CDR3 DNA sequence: TGCAGTGCTAGGAAGCCCCGGCGGCGGGGGAATTGGGCCCTCCACTTT.

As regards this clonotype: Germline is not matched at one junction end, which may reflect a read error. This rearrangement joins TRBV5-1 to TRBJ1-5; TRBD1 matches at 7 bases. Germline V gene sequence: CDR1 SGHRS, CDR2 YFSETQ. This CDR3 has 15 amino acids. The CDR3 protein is CASSPSTGFTQPQRF. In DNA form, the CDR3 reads TGCGCCAGCAGCCCCTCGACAGGGTTTACCCAGCCCCAGCGTTTT.

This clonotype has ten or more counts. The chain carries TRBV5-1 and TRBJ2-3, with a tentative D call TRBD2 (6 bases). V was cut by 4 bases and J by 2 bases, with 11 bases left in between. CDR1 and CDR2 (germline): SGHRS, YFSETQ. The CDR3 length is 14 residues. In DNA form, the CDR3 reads TGCGCCAGCAGCCAACGACTAGACACAGATACGCAGTATTTT. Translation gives CASSQRLDTDTQYF.

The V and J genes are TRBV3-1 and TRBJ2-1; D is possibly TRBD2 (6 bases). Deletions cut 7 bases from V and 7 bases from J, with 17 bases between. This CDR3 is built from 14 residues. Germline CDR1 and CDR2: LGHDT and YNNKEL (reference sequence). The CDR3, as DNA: TGTGCCAGCAAAAATGGGCTAGCGATGAATGAGCAGTTCTTC. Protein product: CASKNGLAMNEQFF.

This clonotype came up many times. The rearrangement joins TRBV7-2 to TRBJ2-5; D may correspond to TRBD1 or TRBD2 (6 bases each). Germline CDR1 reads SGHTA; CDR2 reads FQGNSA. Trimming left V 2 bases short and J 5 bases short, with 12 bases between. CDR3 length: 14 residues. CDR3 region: CASSLIRGRETQYF. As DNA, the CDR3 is TGTGCCAGCAGCTTAATAAGGGGGAGGGAGACCCAGTACTTC.

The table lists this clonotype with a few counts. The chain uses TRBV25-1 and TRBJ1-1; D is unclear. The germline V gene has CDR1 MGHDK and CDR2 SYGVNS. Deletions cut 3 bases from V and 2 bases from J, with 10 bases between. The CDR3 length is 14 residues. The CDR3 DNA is TGTGCCAGCAGTGAGGGTTGGGGTAACACTGAAGCTTTCTTT. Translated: CASSEGWGNTEAFF.

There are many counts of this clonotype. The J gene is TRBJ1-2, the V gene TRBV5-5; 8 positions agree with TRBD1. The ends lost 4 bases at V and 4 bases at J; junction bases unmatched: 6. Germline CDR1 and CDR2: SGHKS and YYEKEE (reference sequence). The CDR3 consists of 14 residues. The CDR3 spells CASSNGQGSYGYTF. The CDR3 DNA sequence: TGTGCCAGCAGCAATGGACAGGGTTCCTATGGCTACACCTTC.